One and the same sample provided the 8 T cell receptor beta chains below, sequenced in a study of T cells after yellow fever vaccination. TCRdb called the 5' RACE reads again in MiXCR, with one record for every CDR3 protein. The sample includes 230,000 or so distinct CDR3 sequences, roughly 3.7% of them seen just once. The sequenced sample was PBMCs, obtained 15 days after the yellow fever booster vaccination. The origin of the receptors is a man aged 18 to 30 who received the YFV17D yellow fever vaccine.

At least ten counts were recorded for this clonotype. V is TRBV20-1 and J is TRBJ2-1; D uncertain. The V gene lost 5 bases and the J gene lost 0 bases, with 14 bases spanning the gap. The CDR3 totals 15 residues. Per germline, CDR1 DFQATT and CDR2 SNEGSKA (reference sequence). In DNA form, the CDR3 reads TGCAGTGCTGCGGCCGGTGGTTTCTCCTACAATGAGCAGTTCTTC. It specifies CSAAAGGFSYNEQFF.

This clonotype has ten or more counts. The chain links TRBV6-5 to TRBJ2-3; tentatively, D is TRBD1 or TRBD2 (5 bases each). Germline CDR1 reads MNHEY; CDR2 reads SVGAGI. Trimming stripped 1 base from V and 2 bases from J, with 10 bases between. CDR3 size: 15 residues. CDR3 protein: CASSYFGGPTDTQYF. The CDR3 bases are TGTGCCAGCAGTTACTTTGGGGGTCCCACAGATACGCAGTATTTT.

This clonotype was seen more than once but under ten times. The rearrangement joins TRBV5-4 to TRBJ2-7; D might be TRBD2 (6 bases). The germline V gene encodes CDR1 SGHNT and CDR2 YYREEE (reference sequence). Between the trimmed V and J ends, which lost 3 bases and 3 bases, there was a span of 16 bases. This CDR3 spans 15 amino acids. The CDR3 region has the DNA TGTGCCAGCAGCTCTCCCCGGGACTCCGACTACGAGCAGTACTTC. Translation: CASSSPRDSDYEQYF.

This clonotype was recorded many times. The chain links TRBV20-1 to TRBJ2-7; 9 bases agree with TRBD1. This CDR3 is built from 14 residues. V shed 7 bases, J shed 7 bases, and the junction held 14 bases outside the gene matches. The V gene's germline CDR1 is DFQATT and CDR2 SNEGSKA (reference sequence). The CDR3 coding sequence is TGCAGTGTAGTATATGGAGACAGGGGGGTTGAGCAGTACTTC. Translated, it gives CSVVYGDRGVEQYF.

This clonotype was seen at least ten times. CDR3 sequence: CASSSDVGDTEYEQYF. CDR3 DNA: TGTGCCAGCAGCTCAGACGTAGGGGACACCGAATACGAGCAGTACTTC. This sequence joins TRBV7-2 and TRBJ2-7; TRBD1 is a possible D gene (6 bases). Germline V CDR1 and CDR2: SGHTA, FQGNSA. V lost 4 bases and J 4 bases, leaving 20 bases between the germline ends. There are 16 residues in the CDR3.

This clonotype was observed at least ten times. This sequence joins TRBV7-8 and TRBJ2-1, with a weak D call TRBD2 (5 bases). With 3 bases removed from V and 4 bases from J, the gap between germline ends came to 10 bases. CDR1 and CDR2 (germline): SGHVS, FQNEAQ. The CDR3 contains 14 residues. The CDR3 reads CASSFRGLYNEQFF. The CDR3 DNA is TGTGCCAGCAGCTTTCGAGGGCTATACAATGAGCAGTTCTTC.

This clonotype occurred many times. V usage is TRBV12-3 or TRBV12-4 and J usage is TRBJ2-5; no firm D call. V lost 4 bases and J 5 bases, leaving 11 bases between the germline ends. There are 13 residues in the CDR3. CDR3 in amino acids: CASSSSGPETQYF. For the CDR3, the DNA is TGTGCCAGCAGTTCGTCCGGTCCCGAGACCCAGTACTTC.

The table lists this clonotype with many counts. The chain links TRBV6-6 to TRBJ2-6; TRBD1 agrees at 9 bases. Trimming cost V 6 bases and J 2 bases; bases outside gene matches: 5. Germline loops: CDR1 MNHNY, CDR2 SVGAGI (reference sequence). The CDR3 consists of 16 residues. CDR3 region: CASRGTGRAGANVLTF. For the CDR3, the DNA is TGTGCCAGCAGGGGGACAGGGAGGGCTGGGGCCAACGTCCTGACTTTC.